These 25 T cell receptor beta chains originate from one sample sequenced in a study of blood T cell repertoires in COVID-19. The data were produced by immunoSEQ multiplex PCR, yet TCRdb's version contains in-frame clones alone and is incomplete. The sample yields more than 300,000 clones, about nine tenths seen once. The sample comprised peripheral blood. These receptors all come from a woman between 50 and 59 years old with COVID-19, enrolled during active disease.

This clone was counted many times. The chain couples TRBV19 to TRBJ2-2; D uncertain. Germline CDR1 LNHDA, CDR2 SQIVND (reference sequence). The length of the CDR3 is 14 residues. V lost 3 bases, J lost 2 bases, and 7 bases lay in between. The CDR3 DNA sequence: TGTGCCAGTAGTATGAGAGGTAACACCGGGGAGCTGTTTTTT. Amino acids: CASSMRGNTGELFF.

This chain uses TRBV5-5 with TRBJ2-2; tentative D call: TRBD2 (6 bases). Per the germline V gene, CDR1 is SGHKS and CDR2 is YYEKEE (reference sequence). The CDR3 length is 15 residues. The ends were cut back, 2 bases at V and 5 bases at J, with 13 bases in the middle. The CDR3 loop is CASSLIGGNTGELFF. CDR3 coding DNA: TGTGCCAGCAGCTTAATAGGAGGGAATACCGGGGAGCTGTTTTTT. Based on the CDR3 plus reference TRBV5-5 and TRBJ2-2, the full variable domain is DAGVTQSPTHLIKTRGQQVTLRCSPISGHKSVSWYQQVLGQGPQFIFQYYEKEERGRGNFPDRFSARQFPNYSSELNVNALLLGDSALYLCASSLIGGNTGELFFGEGSRLTVL.

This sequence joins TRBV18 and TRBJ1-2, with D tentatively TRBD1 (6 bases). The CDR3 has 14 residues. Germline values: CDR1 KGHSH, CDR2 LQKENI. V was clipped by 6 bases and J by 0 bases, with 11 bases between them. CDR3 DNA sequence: TGTGCCAGCTCCCAGAAGGGGGCTAACTATGGCTACACCTTC. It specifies CASSQKGANYGYTF.

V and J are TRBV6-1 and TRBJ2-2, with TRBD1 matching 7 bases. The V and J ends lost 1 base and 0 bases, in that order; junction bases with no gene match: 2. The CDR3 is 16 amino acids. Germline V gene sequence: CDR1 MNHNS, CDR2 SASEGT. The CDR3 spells CASSEDRGPNTGELFF. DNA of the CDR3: TGTGCCAGCAGTGAAGACAGGGGCCCGAACACCGGGGAGCTGTTTTTT.

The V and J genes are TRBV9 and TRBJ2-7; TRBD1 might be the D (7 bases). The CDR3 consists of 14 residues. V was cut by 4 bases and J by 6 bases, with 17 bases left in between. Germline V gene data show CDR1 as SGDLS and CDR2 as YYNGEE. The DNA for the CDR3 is TGTGCCAGCAGCCCCCGGCAGGGGGGAGTCGAGCAGTACTTC. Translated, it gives CASSPRQGGVEQYF. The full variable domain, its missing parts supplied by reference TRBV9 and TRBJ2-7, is DSGVTQTPKHLITATGQRVTLRCSPRSGDLSVYWYQQSLDQGLQFLIQYYNGEERAKGNILERFSAQQFPDLHSELNLSSLELGDSALYFCASSPRQGGVEQYFGPGTRLTVT.

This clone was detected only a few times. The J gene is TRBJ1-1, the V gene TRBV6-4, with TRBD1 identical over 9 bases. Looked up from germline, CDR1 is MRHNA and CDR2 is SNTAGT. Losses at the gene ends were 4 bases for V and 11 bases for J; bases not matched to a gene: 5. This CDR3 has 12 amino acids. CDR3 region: CASSAGTGRAFF. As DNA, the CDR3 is TGTGCCAGCAGTGCCGGGACAGGGAGGGCTTTCTTT.

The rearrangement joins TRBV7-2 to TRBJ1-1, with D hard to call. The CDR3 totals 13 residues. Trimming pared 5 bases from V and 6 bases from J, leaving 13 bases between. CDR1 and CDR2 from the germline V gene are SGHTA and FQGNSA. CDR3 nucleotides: TGTGCCAGCAGCCGACGGTCGGGTCCTGAAGCTTTCTTT. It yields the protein CASSRRSGPEAFF.

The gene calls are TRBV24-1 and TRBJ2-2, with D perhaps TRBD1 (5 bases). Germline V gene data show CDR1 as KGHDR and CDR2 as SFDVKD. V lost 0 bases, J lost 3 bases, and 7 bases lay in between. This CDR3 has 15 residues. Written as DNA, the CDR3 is TGTGCCACCAGTGATTTGCAAGGGGACACCGGGGAGCTGTTTTTT. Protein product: CATSDLQGDTGELFF.

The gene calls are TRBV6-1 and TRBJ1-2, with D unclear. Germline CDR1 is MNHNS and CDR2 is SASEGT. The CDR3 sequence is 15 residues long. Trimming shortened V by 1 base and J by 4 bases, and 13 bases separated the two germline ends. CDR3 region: CASSEVKGRAYGYTF. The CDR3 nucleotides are TGTGCCAGCAGTGAAGTTAAAGGGAGGGCCTATGGCTACACCTTC.

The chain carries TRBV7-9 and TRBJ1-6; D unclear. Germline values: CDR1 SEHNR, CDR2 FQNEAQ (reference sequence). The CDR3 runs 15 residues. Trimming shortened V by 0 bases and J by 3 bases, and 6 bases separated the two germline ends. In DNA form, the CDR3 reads TGTGCCAGCAGCTTAGCGCAGATCTATAATTCACCCCTCCACTTT. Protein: CASSLAQIYNSPLHF.

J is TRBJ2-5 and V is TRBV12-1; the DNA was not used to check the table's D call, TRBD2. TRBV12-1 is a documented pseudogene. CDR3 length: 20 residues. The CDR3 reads CASSFSTLRPGLAEGETQYF. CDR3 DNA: TGTGCCAGCAGCTTTTCGACCCTACGTCCGGGACTAGCGGAGGGAGAGACCCAGTACTTC.

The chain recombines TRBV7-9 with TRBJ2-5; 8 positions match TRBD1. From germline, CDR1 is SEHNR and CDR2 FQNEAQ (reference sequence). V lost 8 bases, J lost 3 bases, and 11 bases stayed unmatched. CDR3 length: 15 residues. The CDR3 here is CASGIGTGSKETQYF. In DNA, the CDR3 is TGTGCCAGCGGTATAGGGACAGGCTCAAAAGAGACCCAGTACTTC.

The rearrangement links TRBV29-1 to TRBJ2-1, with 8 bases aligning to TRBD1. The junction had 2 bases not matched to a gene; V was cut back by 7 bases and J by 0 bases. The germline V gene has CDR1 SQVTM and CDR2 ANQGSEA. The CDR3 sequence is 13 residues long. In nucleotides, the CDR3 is TGCAGCGGACAGGGGAGCTCCTACAATGAGCAGTTCTTC. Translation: CSGQGSSYNEQFF.

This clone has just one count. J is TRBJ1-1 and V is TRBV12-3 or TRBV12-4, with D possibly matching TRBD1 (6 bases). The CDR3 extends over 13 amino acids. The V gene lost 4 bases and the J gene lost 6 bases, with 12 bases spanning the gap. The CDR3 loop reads CASSSAGVAEAFF. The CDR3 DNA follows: TGTGCCAGCAGTTCAGCAGGGGTGGCTGAAGCTTTCTTT.

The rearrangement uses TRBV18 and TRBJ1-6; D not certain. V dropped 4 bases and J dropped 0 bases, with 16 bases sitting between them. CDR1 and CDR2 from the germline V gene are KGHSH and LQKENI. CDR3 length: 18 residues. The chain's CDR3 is CASSLTRTGSSYNSPLHF. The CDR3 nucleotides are TGTGCCAGCTCACTAACCCGGACGGGGAGCTCCTATAATTCACCCCTCCACTTT.

The CDR3 bases are TGCGCCAGCAGCTTGGACAGCTCCCCCTATGGCTACACCTTC. It is translated as CASSLDSSPYGYTF. The chain is built from TRBV5-1 and TRBJ1-2; the D is unclear. Trimming left V 0 bases short and J 4 bases short, with 10 bases between. In germline, CDR1 is SGHRS, CDR2 YFSETQ. The length of the CDR3 is 14 residues. Full variable domain (remainder filled in from reference TRBV5-1 and TRBJ1-2): KAGVTQTPRYLIKTRGQQVTLSCSPISGHRSVSWYQQTPGQGLQFLFEYFSETQRNKGNFPGRFSGRQFSNSRSEMNVSTLELGDSALYLCASSLDSSPYGYTFGSGTRLTVV.

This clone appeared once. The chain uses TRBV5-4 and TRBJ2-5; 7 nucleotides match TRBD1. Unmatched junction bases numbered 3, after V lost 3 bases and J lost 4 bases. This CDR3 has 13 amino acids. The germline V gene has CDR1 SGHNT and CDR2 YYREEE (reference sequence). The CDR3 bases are TGTGCCAGCAGCTCACAGGGGCGAGAGACCCAGTACTTC. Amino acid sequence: CASSSQGRETQYF. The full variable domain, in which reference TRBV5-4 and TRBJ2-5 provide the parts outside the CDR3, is ETGVTQSPTHLIKTRGQQVTLRCSSQSGHNTVSWYQQALGQGPQFIFQYYREEENGRGNFPPRFSGLQFPNYSSELNVNALELDDSALYLCASSSQGRETQYFGPGTRLLVL.

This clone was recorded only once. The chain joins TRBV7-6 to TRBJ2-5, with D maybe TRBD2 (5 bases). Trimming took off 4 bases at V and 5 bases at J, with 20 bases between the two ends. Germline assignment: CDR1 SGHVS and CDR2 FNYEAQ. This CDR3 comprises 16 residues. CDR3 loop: CASSSGRAGPGETQYF. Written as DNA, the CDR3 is TGTGCCAGCAGCTCGGGAAGAGCAGGTCCTGGGGAGACCCAGTACTTC.

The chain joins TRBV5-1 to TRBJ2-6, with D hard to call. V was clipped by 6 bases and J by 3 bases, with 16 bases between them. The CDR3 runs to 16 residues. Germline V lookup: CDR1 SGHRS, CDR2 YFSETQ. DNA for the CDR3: TGCGCCAGCACCAACCGAACGGGTGGTGGGGCCAACGTCCTGACTTTC. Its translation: CASTNRTGGGANVLTF.

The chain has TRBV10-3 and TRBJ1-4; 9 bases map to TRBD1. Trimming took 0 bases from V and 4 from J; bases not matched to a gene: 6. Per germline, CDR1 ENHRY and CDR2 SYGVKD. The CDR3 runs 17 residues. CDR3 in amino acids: CAISESGTGLGNEKLFF. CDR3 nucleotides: TGTGCCATCAGTGAGTCCGGGACAGGGTTAGGTAATGAAAAACTGTTTTTT.

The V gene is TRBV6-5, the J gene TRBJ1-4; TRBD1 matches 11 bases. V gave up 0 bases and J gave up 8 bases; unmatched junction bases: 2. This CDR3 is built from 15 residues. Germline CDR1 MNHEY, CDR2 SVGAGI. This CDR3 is CASSYSGQGVEKLFF. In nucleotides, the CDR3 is TGTGCCAGCAGTTACTCGGGACAGGGGGTCGAAAAACTGTTTTTT.

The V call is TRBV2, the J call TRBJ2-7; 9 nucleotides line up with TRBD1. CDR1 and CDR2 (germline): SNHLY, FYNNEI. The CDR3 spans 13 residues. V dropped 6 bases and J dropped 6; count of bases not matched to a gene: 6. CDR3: CASSPGQGREQYF. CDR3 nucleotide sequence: TGTGCCAGCAGCCCCGGACAGGGGCGCGAGCAGTACTTC.

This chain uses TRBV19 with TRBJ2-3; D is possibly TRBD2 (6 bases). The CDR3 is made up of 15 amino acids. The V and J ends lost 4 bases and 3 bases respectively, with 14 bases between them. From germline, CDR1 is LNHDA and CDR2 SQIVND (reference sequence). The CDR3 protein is CASSRLGLATDTQYF. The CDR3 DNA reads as TGTGCCAGTAGTAGACTAGGTCTTGCGACAGATACGCAGTATTTT.

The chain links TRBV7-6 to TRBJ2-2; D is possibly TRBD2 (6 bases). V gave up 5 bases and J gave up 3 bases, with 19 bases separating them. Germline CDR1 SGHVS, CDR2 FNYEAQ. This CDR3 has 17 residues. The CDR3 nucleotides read TGTGCCAGCAGCAAAACGGGGAGTGGCGGGGACACCGGGGAGCTGTTTTTT. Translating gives CASSKTGSGGDTGELFF.

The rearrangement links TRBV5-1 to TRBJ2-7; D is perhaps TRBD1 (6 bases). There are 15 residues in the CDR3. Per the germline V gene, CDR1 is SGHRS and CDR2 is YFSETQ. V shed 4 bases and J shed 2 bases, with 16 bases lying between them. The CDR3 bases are TGCGCCAGCAGCCCACGACAGGCCCGCGCCTACGAGCAGTACTTC. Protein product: CASSPRQARAYEQYF.